The source of this TCR beta chain is a study of OX40 agonist ivuxolimab in advanced cancers. Study-wide background: The drug used for patients, ivuxolimab, was an agonistic anti-OX40 (CD134) antibody.

This clone was seen more than once but under ten times. CDR3 length: 11 residues. With 0 bases removed from V and 5 bases from J, the gap between germline ends came to 4 bases. Germline values: CDR1 GTSNPN, CDR2 SVGIG (reference sequence). The data were produced by immunoSEQ multiplex PCR, yet TCRdb's version contains in-frame clones alone and is incomplete. The sample has under 90,000 clones, more than 70% seen once. The clonotype was recovered from an adult with an advanced solid tumor such as melanoma, head and neck, liver or kidney cancer. Sequencing was performed on CD4+ or CD8+ T cells sorted from blood, taken in a trial of the OX40 agonist ivuxolimab. This rearrangement joins TRBV30 to TRBJ1-1; D uncertain. CDR3 region: CAWSVQTEAFF. Here the CDR3 DNA reads TGTGCCTGGAGTGTACAAACTGAAGCTTTCTTT.